A selection of T cell receptor beta chains follows, all from one sample in a study of response to subunit inactivated influenza vaccine. TCRdb processed the RT-PCR reads anew with MiXCR; each CDR3 protein has one entry. The repertoire includes 500,000 to 750,000 distinct CDR3 sequences, roughly 15% of them detected once, and 11% sits in the top ten. This specimen consisted of PBMCs from blood, obtained 11 to 12 days after vaccination. The receptors here all came from a man between 50 and 59 years old who received an inactivated influenza vaccine. The CDR3 runs from the conserved cysteine through the conserved F or W. Each record gives: D gene, V gene, clone size, CDR3 length, J gene, CDR3 protein, CDR3 DNA. D genes are given only for firm matches. Only some rows state a clone size, as once, few, many or a class for expanded clones.

D: .
V: TRBV4-1
size: many
length: 16
J: TRBJ2-7
CDR3: CASSQGPEGASYEQYF
DNA: TGCGCCAGCAGCCAAGGTCCCGAGGGTGCCTCCTACGAGCAGTACTTC

D: TRBD1
V: TRBV6-5
size: .
length: 14
J: TRBJ1-5
CDR3: CASSYAAGGQPQHF
DNA: TGTGCCAGCAGTTACGCCGCAGGGGGCCAGCCCCAGCATTTT

D: .
V: TRBV7-8
size: many
length: 17
J: TRBJ2-7
CDR3: CASSFPNRTATGFEQYF
DNA: TGTGCCAGCAGCTTTCCAAACCGGACAGCCACGGGTTTCGAGCAGTACTTC

D: .
V: TRBV3-1
size: few
length: 19
J: TRBJ1-2
CDR3: CASSHFIPGRSSANYGYTF
DNA: TGTGCCAGCAGCCATTTTATACCAGGGCGGAGCTCAGCTAACTATGGCTACACCTTC

D: .
V: TRBV20-1
size: few
length: 14
J: TRBJ2-7
CDR3: CSARSPSDFYEQYF
DNA: TGCAGTGCTAGATCCCCTAGCGATTTTTACGAGCAGTACTTC

D: .
V: TRBV10-3
size: .
length: 13
J: TRBJ2-7
CDR3: CAISPEQAYEQYF
DNA: TGTGCCATCAGCCCTGAACAGGCCTACGAGCAGTACTTC

D: TRBD2
V: TRBV5-1
size: .
length: 14
J: TRBJ2-1
CDR3: CASRIRDYDNEQFF
DNA: TGCGCCAGCCGAATTAGGGACTACGACAATGAGCAGTTCTTC

D: .
V: TRBV7-3
size: .
length: 13
J: TRBJ2-2
CDR3: CASSLQKTGELFF
DNA: TGTGCCAGCAGCTTACAAAAGACCGGGGAGCTGTTTTTT

D: .
V: TRBV10-3
size: few
length: 12
J: TRBJ2-7
CDR3: CAISASSYEQYF
DNA: TGTGCCATCAGTGCAAGCTCCTACGAGCAGTACTTC

D: TRBD1
V: TRBV5-1
size: few
length: 15
J: TRBJ2-1
CDR3: CASSLMGTGGIEQFF
DNA: TGCGCCAGCAGCTTGATGGGGACAGGGGGAATTGAGCAGTTCTTC

D: TRBD1
V: TRBV5-1
size: .
length: 15
J: TRBJ1-1
CDR3: CASSLWGQGAIGAFF
DNA: TGCGCCAGCAGCTTATGGGGACAGGGGGCCATAGGGGCTTTCTTT

D: TRBD2
V: TRBV6-1
size: few
length: 16
J: TRBJ2-2
CDR3: CASSRISGRRSGELFF
DNA: TGTGCCAGCAGCCGTATTAGCGGGAGGCGTAGCGGGGAGCTGTTTTTT

D: TRBD2
V: TRBV27
size: many
length: 16
J: TRBJ2-1
CDR3: CASSSLTSGSGDEQFF
DNA: TGTGCCAGCAGTTCGCTAACTAGCGGGAGTGGAGATGAGCAGTTCTTC

D: .
V: TRBV5-1
size: .
length: 15
J: TRBJ2-1
CDR3: CASSLVLGPYNEQFF
DNA: TGCGCCAGCAGCTTGGTACTAGGCCCCTACAATGAGCAGTTCTTC